Following are 16 T cell receptor beta chains from one sample sequenced in a study of CD8+CD57+ T cells in acquired aplastic anemia. Researchers used genomic DNA as the template to profile TCR beta VDJ and CDR3. TCRdb re-called the reads with MiXCR, one entry per CDR3 protein. The table lists some 48,000 distinct CDR3 sequences, around 70% of them singletons. The sequencing sample was made of sorted CD4+, CD8+, or CD8+CD57+ T cells (not recorded which) from PBMCs. These receptor sequences come from a human donor in good health, serving as a control.

The gene calls are TRBV19 and TRBJ1-2, with unresolved D. CDR1 and CDR2 (germline): LNHDA, SQIVND (reference sequence). The CDR3 spans 13 residues. The V end was cut by 3 bases, the J end by 3 bases, with 8 bases between. CDR3 amino acids: CASSMGGYYGYTF. The CDR3 region has the DNA TGTGCCAGTAGTATGGGAGGGTACTATGGCTACACCTTC.

The chain carries TRBV10-3 and TRBJ2-5, with a weak D call TRBD2 (6 bases). Germline CDR1 and CDR2: ENHRY and SYGVKD. With 0 bases removed from V and 5 bases from J, the gap between germline ends came to 13 bases. The CDR3 length is 15 residues. The DNA of the CDR3 is TGTGCCATCAGTGAGTCGTCGTATCGGGGGGAGACCCAGTACTTC. Its translation: CAISESSYRGETQYF.

This chain links TRBV10-3 with TRBJ1-2; no reliable D call. The V and J ends lost 8 bases and 0 bases respectively, with 4 bases between them. CDR1 and CDR2 from the germline V gene are ENHRY and SYGVKD. CDR3 length: 11 residues. The CDR3 region has the DNA TGTGCCATCCCGGCTAACTATGGCTACACCTTC. Its protein product is CAIPANYGYTF.

This chain joins TRBV7-9 and TRBJ1-4; D ambiguous. Trimming shortened V by 11 bases and J by 8 bases, and 15 bases separated the two germline ends. CDR3 size: 12 residues. Per the germline V gene, CDR1 is SEHNR and CDR2 is FQNEAQ (reference sequence). The CDR3 DNA follows: TGTGCCTTAGTGACCGAAAGAGAAAAACTGTTTTTT. It is translated as CALVTEREKLFF.

As to this clonotype: The junction shows a germline mismatch at one end, possibly a read error. CDR3 DNA: TGCGCCAGCAGTGACGGGCAGTTTAATGAAAAACTGTTTTTT. Translated: CASSDGQFNEKLFF. This chain links TRBV2 with TRBJ1-4; D is uncertain. This CDR3 has 14 residues. Per the germline V gene, CDR1 is SNHLY and CDR2 is FYNNEI.

This chain uses TRBV5-1 with TRBJ2-5; D call uncertain. CDR3 length: 13 amino acids. The V gene's germline CDR1 is SGHRS and CDR2 YFSETQ. V shed 0 bases and J shed 3 bases, with 6 bases lying between them. The DNA of the CDR3 is TGCGCCAGCAGCTTGGCCCGGAAAGAGACCCAGTACTTC. Translated: CASSLARKETQYF.

This clonotype has only one observation. V gene TRBV19 combines with J gene TRBJ1-4; the D gene is possibly TRBD1 (5 bases). The length of the CDR3 is 14 residues. Per germline, CDR1 LNHDA and CDR2 SQIVND (reference sequence). V was shortened by 3 bases and J by 8 bases, with 13 bases between the two germline ends. The CDR3 nucleotides are TGTGCCAGTAGTATTGAAAGGGGAGGAGAAAAACTGTTTTTT. Protein sequence: CASSIERGGEKLFF.

The chain is built from TRBV2 and TRBJ1-1, with 7 bases fitting TRBD1. V gave up 4 bases and J gave up 4 bases; unmatched junction bases: 6. The CDR3 runs to 14 residues. Germline CDR1 is SNHLY and CDR2 is FYNNEI. For the CDR3, the DNA is TGTGCCAGCAGTGCCAGACAGGGTGCCACTGAAGCTTTCTTT. Protein: CASSARQGATEAFF.

This clonotype has just a few counts. The chain joins TRBV10-3 to TRBJ2-7; D is uncertain. CDR1 ENHRY and CDR2 SYGVKD come from the germline V gene. The ends were cut back, 4 bases at V and 2 bases at J, with 3 bases in the middle. The length of the CDR3 is 11 residues. In nucleotides, the CDR3 is TGTGCCATCAGTGGACCCTACGAGCAGTACTTC. Its protein product is CAISGPYEQYF.

The rearrangement links TRBV20-1 to TRBJ1-6, with D possibly matching TRBD1 (6 bases). Germline CDR1 DFQATT, CDR2 SNEGSKA (reference sequence). The CDR3 has 18 amino acids. V lost 0 bases, J lost 7 bases, and 22 bases lay in between. CDR3 bases: TGCAGTGCTAGAGATCGGTTGCACCCACAGGGAGACAATTCACCCCTCCACTTT. Translated: CSARDRLHPQGDNSPLHF.

This clonotype occurred a few times. The V and J genes are TRBV24-1 and TRBJ1-2; D uncertain. The V gene lost 3 bases and the J gene lost 4 bases, with 14 bases spanning the gap. Germline CDR1 is KGHDR and CDR2 is SFDVKD. The CDR3 loop spans 15 amino acids. The CDR3 DNA follows: TGTGCCACCAGTGATCCCATGATTCCGTTCTATGGCTACACCTTC. Protein: CATSDPMIPFYGYTF.

V is TRBV11-1 and J is TRBJ1-4; TRBD1 agrees at 7 bases. Germline CDR1 reads SGHAT; CDR2 reads FQDESV (reference sequence). The J segment lost 0 bases and the V segment lost 5 bases, leaving 12 bases of the junction unmatched. CDR3 length: 18 residues. Written as DNA, the CDR3 is TGTGCCAGCAGCACGCGACAGGGCAGATACGCAACTAATGAAAAACTGTTTTTT. Translating it yields CASSTRQGRYATNEKLFF.

This clonotype was counted ten times or more. The J gene is TRBJ1-2, the V gene TRBV4-1; 7 nucleotides agree with TRBD1. The V segment lost 6 bases and the J segment 6 bases; nucleotides outside the gene matches: 16. Germline V gene data show CDR1 as MGHRA and CDR2 as YSYEKL. This CDR3 is 16 amino acids long. The CDR3 loop reads CASRLGGGGGQDGYTF. The CDR3 coding sequence is TGCGCCAGCAGACTAGGGGGCGGGGGCGGGCAGGATGGCTACACCTTC.

The chain recombines TRBV20-1 with TRBJ2-1, with 7 bases aligning to TRBD1. The CDR3 is made up of 16 amino acids. The V and J ends lost 3 bases and 3 bases, in that order; junction bases with no gene match: 11. CDR1 is DFQATT and CDR2 is SNEGSKA in the germline V gene (reference sequence). The CDR3 DNA is TGCAGTGCTAGTTGGGCAGGGGGAATGGTCTACAATGAGCAGTTCTTC. Translation: CSASWAGGMVYNEQFF.

The V gene is TRBV9, the J gene TRBJ2-1; D not resolved. Per germline, CDR1 SGDLS and CDR2 YYNGEE. V lost 2 bases and J lost 4, with 4 bases in between. The CDR3 is made up of 12 amino acids. The CDR3 region has the DNA TGTGCCAGCAGCGTGCGTTACAATGAGCAGTTCTTC. Its protein product is CASSVRYNEQFF.

The V and J genes are TRBV7-8 and TRBJ2-7; 7 bases line up with TRBD1. The CDR3 extends over 14 amino acids. Germline CDR1 and CDR2: SGHVS and FQNEAQ. Trimming removed 1 base from V and 3 bases from J; junction bases left unmatched: 3. CDR3: CASSLGHRGYEQYF. CDR3 coding DNA: TGTGCCAGCAGCTTAGGACACAGGGGCTACGAGCAGTACTTC.